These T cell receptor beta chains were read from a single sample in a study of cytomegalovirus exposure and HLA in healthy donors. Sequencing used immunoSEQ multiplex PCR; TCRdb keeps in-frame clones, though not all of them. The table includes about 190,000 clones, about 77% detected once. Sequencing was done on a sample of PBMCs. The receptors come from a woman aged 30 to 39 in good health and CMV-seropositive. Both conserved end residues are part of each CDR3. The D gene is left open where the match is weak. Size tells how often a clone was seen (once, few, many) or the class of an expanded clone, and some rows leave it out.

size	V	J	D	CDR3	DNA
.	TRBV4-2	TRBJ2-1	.	CASSQDGQVEQFF	TGTGCCAGCAGCCAAGATGGTCAGGTTGAGCAGTTCTTC
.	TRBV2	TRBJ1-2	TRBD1	CASRNTGGAYGYTF	TGTGCCAGCAGGAACACAGGGGGCGCGTATGGCTACACCTTC
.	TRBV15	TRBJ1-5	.	CATSRDQPHSNQPQHF	TGTGCCACCAGCAGAGATCAACCACATAGCAATCAGCCCCAGCATTTT
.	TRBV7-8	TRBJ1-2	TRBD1	CASRQTGTGSYGYTF	TGTGCCAGCAGACAAACCGGGACAGGGTCCTATGGCTACACCTTC
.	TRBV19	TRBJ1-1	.	CASSQAGRGTEAFF	TGTGCCAGTAGTCAGGCGGGCAGAGGCACTGAAGCTTTCTTT
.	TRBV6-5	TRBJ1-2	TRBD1	CASGQDRGLYGYTF	TGTGCCAGCGGGCAGGACAGGGGGCTCTATGGCTACACCTTC
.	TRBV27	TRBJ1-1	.	CASSLRGQNTEAFF	TGTGCCAGCAGTTTACGCGGGCAGAACACTGAAGCTTTCTTT
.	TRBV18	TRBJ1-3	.	CASSPQGALRGNTIYF	TGTGCCAGCTCACCACAGGGAGCATTAAGAGGAAACACCATATATTTT
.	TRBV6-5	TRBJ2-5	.	CASSSIETGGGETQYF	TGTGCCAGCAGTTCCATCGAAACCGGTGGGGGGGAGACCCAGTACTTC
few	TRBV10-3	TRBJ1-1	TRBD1	CAISQGQGRGMNTEAFF	TGTGCCATCAGTCAGGGACAGGGGCGCGGGATGAACACTGAAGCTTTCTTT
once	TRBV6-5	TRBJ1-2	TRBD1	CASSTGTGGYGYTF	TGTGCCAGCAGTACCGGGACAGGGGGATATGGCTACACCTTC
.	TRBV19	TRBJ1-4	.	CASSSTAYNEKLFF	TGTGCCAGTAGCTCGACAGCCTATAATGAAAAACTGTTTTTT
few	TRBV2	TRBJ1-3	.	CASTDGYSGNTIYF	TGTGCCAGCACCGACGGGTATTCTGGAAACACCATATATTTT
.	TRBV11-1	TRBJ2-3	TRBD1	CASSLRGQHTDTQYF	TGTGCCAGCAGCTTAAGGGGACAGCACACAGATACGCAGTATTTT
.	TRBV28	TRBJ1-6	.	CASSLYRGSPLHF	TGTGCCAGCAGTTTATATCGGGGGTCACCCCTCCACTTT
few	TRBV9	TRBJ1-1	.	CASSAGWGNTEAFF	TGTGCCAGCAGCGCGGGGTGGGGGAACACTGAAGCTTTCTTT
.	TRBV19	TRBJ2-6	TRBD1	CASSNRDRGLPGANVLTF	TGTGCCAGTAGTAACCGGGACAGGGGGCTCCCTGGGGCCAACGTCCTGACTTTC
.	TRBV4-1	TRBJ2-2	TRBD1	CASSQEVQGAGTGELFF	TGCGCCAGCAGCCAAGAAGTACAGGGGGCAGGCACCGGGGAGCTGTTTTTT
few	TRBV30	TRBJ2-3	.	CAWSRGASGTDTQYF	TGTGCCTGGAGCCGTGGCGCTAGCGGCACAGATACGCAGTATTTT
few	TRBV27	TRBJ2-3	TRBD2	CASSLRLTSGSWLHHTDTQYF	TGTGCCAGCAGTTTAAGGCTGACTAGCGGGAGTTGGTTGCACCACACAGATACGCAGTATTTT
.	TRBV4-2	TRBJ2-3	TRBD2	CASSRNSGIRGTDTQYF	TGTGCCAGCAGCCGAAATAGCGGGATCCGGGGGACAGATACGCAGTATTTT
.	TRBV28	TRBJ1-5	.	CASAGTNQPQHF	TGTGCCAGCGCGGGGACTAATCAGCCCCAGCATTTT
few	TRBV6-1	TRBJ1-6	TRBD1	CASRAGTANNSPLHF	TGTGCCAGCAGGGCCGGGACAGCTAATAATTCACCCCTCCACTTT
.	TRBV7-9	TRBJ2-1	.	CASSPVLSVSYNEQFF	TGTGCCAGCAGCCCCGTTCTTTCGGTATCCTACAATGAGCAGTTCTTC
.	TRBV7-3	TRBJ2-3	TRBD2	CASSLDWPGGSTDTQYF	TGTGCCAGCAGCTTAGACTGGCCGGGGGGAAGCACAGATACGCAGTATTTT
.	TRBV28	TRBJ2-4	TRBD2	CASSDPGGAKNIQYF	TGTGCCAGCAGTGACCCGGGGGGAGCCAAAAACATTCAGTACTTC
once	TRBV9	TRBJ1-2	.	CASSVGPGEGYGYTF	TGTGCCAGCAGCGTAGGCCCAGGGGAGGGGTATGGCTACACCTTC
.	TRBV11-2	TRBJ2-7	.	CASSYLQGKYEQYF	TGTGCCAGCAGCTACTTACAGGGAAAGTACGAGCAGTACTTC
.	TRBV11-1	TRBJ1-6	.	CASSLTQGQHSPLHF	TGTGCCAGCAGCTTGACCCAGGGTCAGCATTCACCCCTCCACTTT
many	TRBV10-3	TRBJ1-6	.	CAISVSGETLHF	TGTGCCATCAGCGTATCCGGGGAGACCCTCCACTTT
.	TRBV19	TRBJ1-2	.	CASSVDRLGNYGYTF	TGTGCCAGTAGTGTCGACAGGCTAGGCAACTATGGCTACACCTTC
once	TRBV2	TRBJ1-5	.	CASSRTGHQQPQHF	TGTGCCAGCAGTCGTACAGGACACCAACAGCCCCAGCATTTT
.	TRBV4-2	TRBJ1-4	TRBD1	CASSQDMGQGNEKLFF	TGTGCCAGCAGCCAAGACATGGGACAGGGAAATGAAAAACTGTTTTTT
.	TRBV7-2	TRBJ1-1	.	CASSRRGPRTSLNTEAFF	TGTGCCAGCAGCCGACGAGGCCCGAGGACTTCCTTGAACACTGAAGCTTTCTTT
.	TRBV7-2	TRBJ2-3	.	CATRPTRSTDTQYF	TGTGCCACCCGCCCGACGAGGAGCACAGATACGCAGTATTTT
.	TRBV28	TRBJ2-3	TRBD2	CASSLIAGGRADTQYF	TGTGCCAGCAGTTTGATAGCGGGAGGGAGGGCAGATACGCAGTATTTT
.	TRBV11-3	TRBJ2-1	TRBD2	CASSFLPEREDSYNEQFF	TGTGCCAGCAGCTTCCTCCCGGAGCGGGAGGACTCCTACAATGAGCAGTTCTTC
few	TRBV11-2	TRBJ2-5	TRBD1	CASSLWTGRQETQYF	TGTGCCAGCAGCTTATGGACAGGAAGGCAAGAGACCCAGTACTTC
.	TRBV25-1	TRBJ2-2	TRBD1	CASSEGQGETGELFF	TGTGCCAGCAGTGAAGGGCAGGGGGAAACCGGGGAGCTGTTTTTT
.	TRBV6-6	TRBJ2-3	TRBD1	CASSGRDRGTDTQYF	TGTGCCAGCAGTGGCCGGGACAGGGGCACAGATACGCAGTATTTT
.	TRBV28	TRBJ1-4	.	CASAGTNEKLFF	TGTGCCAGCGCGGGAACTAATGAAAAACTGTTTTTT
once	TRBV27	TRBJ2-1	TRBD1	CASSSGTGTYNEQFF	TGTGCCAGCAGCTCGGGGACAGGGACCTACAATGAGCAGTTCTTC
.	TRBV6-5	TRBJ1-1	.	CASQRGAGGSEAFF	TGTGCCAGCCAGCGGGGGGCGGGCGGGTCTGAAGCTTTCTTT